This entry lists 13 T cell receptor beta chains sequenced from one sample in a study of blood T cell repertoires in COVID-19. The method was immunoSEQ multiplex PCR; TCRdb's version includes in-frame clones alone and lacks a portion of them. The repertoire includes 270,000 or so clones, approximately 90% of them detected once, and 2.8% sits in the top ten. The sample consisted of PBMCs or T cells enriched from blood (not recorded which). Receptors originate from a middle-aged man who had been exposed to COVID-19.

The CDR3 DNA sequence: TGTGCCAGCAGCCCTAGGGGTCAAGAGACCCAGTACTTC. It encodes CASSPRGQETQYF. The V gene is TRBV2, the J gene TRBJ2-5; TRBD1 is a possible D gene (5 bases). Germline V gene lookup returns CDR1 SNHLY and CDR2 FYNNEI. The CDR3 has 13 residues. V gave up 6 bases and J gave up 2 bases, with 10 bases separating them.

The chain uses TRBV5-4 and TRBJ2-3; 7 positions agree with TRBD1. The CDR3 is 16 amino acids. Looked up from germline, CDR1 is SGHNT and CDR2 is YYREEE (reference sequence). Germline trimming cut 0 bases from V and 2 bases from J; bases unmatched to any gene: 6. CDR3 sequence (DNA): TGTGCCAGCAGCTTGGGGGACAGATCGAACACAGATACGCAGTATTTT. This encodes CASSLGDRSNTDTQYF.

The chain joins TRBV5-4 to TRBJ1-2, with D possibly TRBD1 on 5 matching bases. The length of the CDR3 is 15 residues. Between the trimmed V and J ends, which lost 4 bases and 4 bases, there was a span of 17 bases. Germline CDR1 is SGHNT and CDR2 is YYREEE (reference sequence). As DNA, the CDR3 is TGTGCCAGCAGCCCTATTCAGGACAACCTCTATGGCTACACCTTC. This sequence encodes CASSPIQDNLYGYTF.

This clone appeared a single time. The chain carries TRBV14 and TRBJ1-5; perhaps TRBD1 as D (5 bases). This CDR3 has 16 residues. Germline CDR1 is SGHDN and CDR2 is FVKESK. Between the trimmed V and J ends, which lost 4 bases and 5 bases, there was a span of 18 bases. The CDR3 nucleotides read TGTGCCAGCAGCCCACGAACGACAGTACACGATCAGCCCCAGCATTTT. Protein: CASSPRTTVHDQPQHF.

The chain uses TRBV30 and TRBJ2-7, with TRBD1 as a possible D gene (5 bases). This CDR3 has 14 amino acids. Trimming removed 1 base at V and 6 bases at J, with 16 bases between. Germline CDR1 and CDR2: GTSNPN and SVGIG (reference sequence). The CDR3 spells CAWSGGRGRGEQYF. CDR3 bases: TGTGCCTGGAGTGGAGGTAGGGGTAGAGGCGAGCAGTACTTC.

The J gene is TRBJ1-6, the V gene TRBV6-1; the D gene is possibly TRBD1 (5 bases). The ends were cut back, 1 base at V and 11 bases at J, with 15 bases in the middle. Germline loops: CDR1 MNHNS, CDR2 SASEGT. The CDR3 has 15 residues. CDR3 nucleotides: TGTGCCAGCAGTGAAGAGACAGCCCAGAGGACACCCCTCCACTTT. Protein sequence: CASSEETAQRTPLHF.

The chain joins TRBV4-3 to TRBJ1-1, with a possible D match to TRBD1 (5 bases). Between the trimmed V and J ends, which lost 8 bases and 5 bases, there was a span of 15 bases. Germline V lookup: CDR1 LGHNA, CDR2 YSLEER. This CDR3 region has 13 residues. CDR3 loop: CASRRGPSTEAFF. The DNA of the CDR3 is TGCGCCAGCCGCCGGGGCCCCTCTACTGAAGCTTTCTTT.

The CDR3 loop is CASSARGQSTGELFF. The CDR3, as DNA: TGTGCCAGCAGCGCGAGGGGACAGAGCACCGGGGAGCTGTTTTTT. The J gene is TRBJ2-2, the V gene TRBV9; 7 positions match TRBD1. The CDR3 has 15 residues. Germline CDR1 is SGDLS and CDR2 is YYNGEE. Unmatched junction bases numbered 6, after V lost 3 bases and J lost 4 bases.

In this sample, this clone turned up a few times. The chain carries TRBV5-1 and TRBJ2-7; TRBD1 aligns across 8 bases. The CDR3 sequence is 15 residues long. Losses at the gene ends were 5 bases for V and 2 bases for J; bases not matched to a gene: 9. From germline, CDR1 is SGHRS and CDR2 YFSETQ. The CDR3 nucleotides read TGCGCCAGCAGAGGGGGCACAGGGGGGCCCTACGAGCAGTACTTC. Protein: CASRGGTGGPYEQYF.

CDR3 bases: TGTGCCACCAGCAGAGACAACCTACGCAATGAGCAGTTCTTC. This sequence encodes CATSRDNLRNEQFF. The rearrangement joins TRBV15 to TRBJ2-1, with D unclear. Trimming removed 0 bases from V and 6 bases from J, with 9 bases in between. CDR1 and CDR2 from the germline V gene are LNHNV and YYDKDF (reference sequence). This CDR3 is built from 14 residues.

The chain couples TRBV13 to TRBJ2-1, with a tentative D call TRBD2 (5 bases). Per the germline V gene, CDR1 is PRHDT and CDR2 is FYEKMQ (reference sequence). The length of the CDR3 is 16 residues. V lost 0 bases and J lost 0, with 9 bases in between. In DNA, the CDR3 is TGTGCCAGCAGCTTAGGCGAGGGTGCCTCCTACAATGAGCAGTTCTTC. This codes for CASSLGEGASYNEQFF. Filled out from reference TRBV13 and TRBJ2-1, the complete variable domain reads AAGVIQSPRHLIKEKRETATLKCYPIPRHDTVYWYQQGPGQDPQFLISFYEKMQSDKGSIPDRFSAQQFSDYHSELNMSSLELGDSALYFCASSLGEGASYNEQFFGPGTRLTVL.

This clone showed up just once. The rearrangement joins TRBV28 to TRBJ1-5; possibly TRBD1 for D (5 bases). In germline, CDR1 is MDHEN, CDR2 SYDVKM. The germline V and J ends were trimmed by 4 bases and 11 bases, with 12 bases remaining between them. The CDR3 length is 12 residues. The CDR3 sequence is CASSSQGLAQHF. The DNA for the CDR3 is TGTGCCAGCAGTTCCCAGGGCCTGGCCCAGCATTTT.

This clone has a single count. The chain joins TRBV28 to TRBJ2-7, with TRBD1 matching over 10 bases. The CDR3 is made up of 15 amino acids. CDR1 is MDHEN, CDR2 SYDVKM, per germline. After removal of 7 bases from V and 4 bases from J, the junction contained 10 bases not matched to a gene. CDR3 protein: CASIARTGGYYEQYF. CDR3 in DNA: TGTGCCAGCATCGCCCGGACAGGGGGTTATTACGAGCAGTACTTC.